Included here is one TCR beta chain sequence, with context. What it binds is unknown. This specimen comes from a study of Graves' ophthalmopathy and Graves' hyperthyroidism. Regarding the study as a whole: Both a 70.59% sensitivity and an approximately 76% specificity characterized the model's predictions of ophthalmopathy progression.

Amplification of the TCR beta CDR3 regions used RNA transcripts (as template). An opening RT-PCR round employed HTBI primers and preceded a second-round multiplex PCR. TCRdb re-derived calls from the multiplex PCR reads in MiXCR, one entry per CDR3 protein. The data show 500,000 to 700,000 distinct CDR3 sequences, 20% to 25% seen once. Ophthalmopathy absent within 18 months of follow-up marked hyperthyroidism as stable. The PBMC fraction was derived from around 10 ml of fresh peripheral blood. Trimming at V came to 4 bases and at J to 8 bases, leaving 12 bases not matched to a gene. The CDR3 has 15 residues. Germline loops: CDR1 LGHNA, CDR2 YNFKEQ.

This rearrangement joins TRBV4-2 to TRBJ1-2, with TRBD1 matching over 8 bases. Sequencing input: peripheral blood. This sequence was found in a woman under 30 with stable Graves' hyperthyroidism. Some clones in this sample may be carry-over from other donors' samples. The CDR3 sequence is CASSLGMDRVGGYTF. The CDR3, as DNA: TGTGCCAGCAGCCTGGGGATGGACAGGGTAGGAGGCTACACCTTC.